This T cell receptor (beta chain) is from a study of T-cell memory formation after mild COVID-19. Whole-study findings and limits: There were some responding clones in pre-infection memory, which suggested that cross-reactive memory had joined.

Germline V gene lookup returns CDR1 MGHDK and CDR2 SYGVNS. V dropped 1 base and J dropped 5; count of bases not matched to a gene: 5. The CDR3 has 16 amino acids. TCRdb redid the calling of the 5' RACE reads with MiXCR, one entry per CDR3 protein. The table includes roughly 240,000 distinct CDR3 sequences, approximately 15% detected once. This clonotype turned up a few times. Its antigen is not identified. The V and J genes are TRBV25-1 and TRBJ2-5; 12 bases line up with TRBD1. Sample: PBMCs or a T cell subset sorted from them (not recorded which). This sequence originates from an adult woman who had mild COVID-19 (a few samples of this study predate the infection). Cell type and time point are not known. This CDR3 reads CASSESGTGGMETQYF. The CDR3 bases are TGTGCCAGCAGTGAATCCGGGACAGGGGGCATGGAGACCCAGTACTTC.